A selection of T cell receptor beta chains follows, all from one sample in a study of blood T cell repertoires in COVID-19. Generated by immunoSEQ multiplex PCR, the TCRdb table keeps only in-frame clones and is missing some. Of a few hundred thousand clones detected, more than 70% appear once; the ten largest clones hold less than 4%. Sequencing input: peripheral blood. The receptors were sampled from a woman under 30 with acute or convalescent COVID-19. The CDR3 runs from the conserved cysteine through the conserved F or W. D genes are given only for firm matches. Size tells how often a clone was seen (once, few, many) or the class of an expanded clone, and some rows leave it out.

v_gene	j_gene	d_gene	abundance	CDR3aa	CDR3nt
TRBV11-2	TRBJ2-2	TRBD1	NA	CATRGRYNTGELFF	TGTGCAACCAGGGGGCGGTACAACACCGGGGAGCTGTTTTTT
TRBV5-1	TRBJ2-2	TRBD2	NA	CASSRTSGRGTGELFF	TGCGCCAGCAGCCGAACTAGCGGGAGAGGTACCGGGGAGCTGTTTTTT
TRBV5-1	TRBJ2-7	NA	NA	CASSPRERSEQYF	TGCGCCAGCAGCCCCCGTGAGAGGTCCGAGCAGTACTTC
TRBV12-3/TRBV12-4	TRBJ2-3	TRBD1	NA	CASNGQGTDTQYF	TGTGCCAGCAACGGACAGGGTACAGATACGCAGTATTTT
TRBV4-3	TRBJ2-7	TRBD1	NA	CASSQAPPGQGAGEQYF	TGCGCCAGCAGCCAAGCTCCCCCCGGACAGGGGGCTGGGGAGCAGTACTTC
TRBV6-1	TRBJ2-7	TRBD1	NA	CASSVFSGDRVYYEQYF	TGTGCCAGCAGTGTTTTCTCCGGGGACAGGGTTTATTACGAGCAGTACTTC
TRBV6-5	TRBJ2-7	TRBD1	NA	CASSYGQGIEQYF	TGTGCCAGCTCCTACGGACAGGGGATCGAGCAGTACTTC
TRBV18	TRBJ2-7	TRBD2	NA	CASSPNLAGVYEQYF	TGTGCCAGCTCACCGAACCTAGCGGGGGTCTACGAGCAGTACTTC
TRBV28	TRBJ2-3	NA	NA	CASSLLLPSTDTQYF	TGTGCCAGCAGTCTCCTATTACCTAGCACAGATACGCAGTATTTT
TRBV28	TRBJ1-1	NA	NA	CASSLYNTEAFF	TGTGCCAGCAGTTTGTATAACACTGAAGCTTTCTTT
TRBV10-3	TRBJ2-2	NA	NA	CAISDSVLNTGELFF	TGTGCCATCAGTGACTCGGTGTTGAACACCGGGGAGCTGTTTTTT
TRBV28	TRBJ2-2	TRBD2	NA	CASRGGLAGGGTGELFF	TGTGCCAGCAGAGGGGGACTAGCGGGAGGAGGCACCGGGGAGCTGTTTTTT
TRBV29-1	TRBJ2-1	TRBD2	NA	CSVKTSGSGHEQFF	TGCAGCGTTAAAACTAGCGGGAGTGGTCATGAGCAGTTCTTC
TRBV5-6	TRBJ1-6	NA	NA	CASSFVYNSPLHF	TGTGCCAGCAGCTTCGTGTATAATTCACCCCTCCACTTT
TRBV5-5	TRBJ2-7	TRBD2	NA	CASSLIWGGWSEQYF	TGTGCCAGCAGCTTGATCTGGGGGGGTTGGAGTGAGCAGTACTTC
TRBV7-2	TRBJ2-1	TRBD1	NA	CASSPRDRAKGNEQFF	TGTGCCAGCAGCCCACGGGACAGGGCGAAAGGAAATGAGCAGTTCTTC
TRBV5-4	TRBJ1-3	NA	few	CASSRGGTEGNTIYF	TGTGCCAGCAGTCGGGGGGGCACGGAGGGAAACACCATATATTTT